The 27 T cell receptor beta chains below come from one sample, sequenced in a study of blood T cell repertoires in COVID-19. Assay: immunoSEQ multiplex PCR; the TCRdb copy retains only in-frame clones and omits some. The table has 190,000 or so clones, around nine tenths seen once. Specimen: peripheral blood. All receptors come from a man aged 35 to 55 with active or convalescent COVID-19.

The J gene is TRBJ1-1, the V gene TRBV28, with a weak D call TRBD1 (5 bases). Trimming pared 8 bases from V and 1 base from J, leaving 14 bases between. In germline, CDR1 is MDHEN, CDR2 SYDVKM. The CDR3 has 14 residues. The CDR3 DNA reads TGTGCCAGCCGTTACCAGGGAGGGAACACTGAAGCTTTCTTT. Its translation is CASRYQGGNTEAFF.

The chain uses TRBV3-1 (or the pseudogene TRBV3-2) and TRBJ2-3, with 9 positions matching TRBD2. The J segment lost 5 bases and the V segment lost 8 bases, leaving 20 bases of the junction unmatched. The germline gives CDR1 LGHDT, CDR2 YNNKEL (reference sequence). This CDR3 is 18 amino acids long. For the CDR3, the DNA is TGTGCCAGCCCCAAATGTCGGGAAGCGGGGGGTATCGGAGATACGCAGTATTTT. Its protein is CASPKCREAGGIGDTQYF.

V usage is TRBV7-8 and J usage is TRBJ2-2; 11 bases agree with TRBD2. From germline, CDR1 is SGHVS and CDR2 FQNEAQ. V lost 7 bases to trimming and J lost 5 bases; unmatched junction nucleotides: 9. This CDR3 comprises 16 residues. The CDR3 region is CASIKYRTSGTGELFF. The CDR3 DNA reads as TGTGCCAGCATCAAATACAGGACTAGCGGGACCGGGGAGCTGTTTTTT.

The rearrangement joins TRBV5-1 to TRBJ2-3; tentatively, D is TRBD2 (5 bases). Germline V gene sequence: CDR1 SGHRS, CDR2 YFSETQ. The CDR3 has 14 residues. The V end was cut by 4 bases, the J end by 6 bases, with 15 bases between. Here the CDR3 reads CASSLNLPGDTQYF. The CDR3 DNA reads as TGCGCCAGCAGCCTGAATCTACCGGGGGATACGCAGTATTTT.

This chain joins TRBV7-2 and TRBJ2-7; D unclear. Germline assignment: CDR1 SGHTA and CDR2 FQGNSA. V was clipped by 2 bases and J by 4 bases, with 9 bases between them. The CDR3 spans 13 residues. The CDR3 sequence: CASSLPSQYEQYF. As DNA, the CDR3 is TGTGCCAGCAGCTTACCTTCACAATACGAGCAGTACTTC. The whole variable domain, remainder taken from reference TRBV7-2 and TRBJ2-7, is GAGVSQSPSNKVTEKGKDVELRCDPISGHTALYWYRQSLGQGLEFLIYFQGNSAPDKSGLPSDRFSAERTGGSVSTLTIQRTQQEDSAVYLCASSLPSQYEQYFGPGTRLTVT.

The V and J genes are TRBV7-9 and TRBJ1-6; D possibly corresponds to TRBD1 (5 bases). Germline V lookup: CDR1 SEHNR, CDR2 FQNEAQ (reference sequence). This CDR3 spans 15 amino acids. Trimming removed 1 base at V and 7 bases at J, with 11 bases between. As DNA, the CDR3 is TGTGCCAGCAGCTTAGGGGGCACGAGGAATTCACCCCTCCACTTT. It yields the protein CASSLGGTRNSPLHF.

The rearrangement uses TRBV5-4 and TRBJ2-1; 12 nucleotides align to TRBD2. The CDR3 is 15 amino acids. CDR1 SGHNT and CDR2 YYREEE come from the germline V gene (reference sequence). V shed 5 bases and J 9 bases; nucleotides not matched to a gene: 9. In DNA, the CDR3 is TGTGCCAGCAGTCCCTCTAGCGGGGGGGCCGGTGAGCAGTTCTTC. This encodes CASSPSSGGAGEQFF.

This clone was seen only once. The rearrangement joins TRBV4-2 to TRBJ1-2; 8 bases are shared with TRBD1. The CDR3 extends over 14 amino acids. Germline lookup yields CDR1 LGHNA and CDR2 YNFKEQ. Unmatched junction bases numbered 3, after V lost 4 bases and J lost 2 bases. CDR3 amino acids: CASSLGQDNYGYTF. For the CDR3, the DNA is TGTGCCAGCAGCCTGGGACAGGACAACTATGGCTACACCTTC.

V gene TRBV5-1 combines with J gene TRBJ2-3, with 9 bases that match TRBD2. J lost 4 bases, V lost 0 bases, and 6 bases had no gene match. CDR1 is SGHRS, CDR2 YFSETQ, per germline. This CDR3 is built from 16 residues. This CDR3 reads CASSLVVRGGADTQYF. CDR3 nucleotide sequence: TGCGCCAGCAGCTTGGTGGTGCGGGGGGGAGCAGATACGCAGTATTTT.

CDR3 sequence: CASSSRRDRGTDTQYF. In DNA, the CDR3 is TGTGCCAGCAGCTCCCGCCGGGACAGGGGGACAGATACGCAGTATTTT. This chain links TRBV5-4 with TRBJ2-3; the match to TRBD1 covers 11 bases. The CDR3 spans 16 residues. The V gene end was trimmed by 3 bases and the J gene end by 3 bases; junction bases not matched to a gene: 6. From germline, CDR1 is SGHNT and CDR2 YYREEE (reference sequence).

The CDR3: CASSPSLGRTGELFF. CDR3 DNA sequence: TGTGCCAGCAGCCCGTCCCTGGGGCGGACCGGGGAGCTGTTTTTT. The chain has TRBV9 and TRBJ2-2; maybe TRBD1 (5 bases). Germline V gene data show CDR1 as SGDLS and CDR2 as YYNGEE. V was trimmed by 4 bases and J by 5 bases, leaving 15 bases between them. This CDR3 has 15 residues.

The rearrangement joins TRBV2 to TRBJ2-1, with a possible D match to TRBD2 (5 bases). The germline V gene encodes CDR1 SNHLY and CDR2 FYNNEI. This CDR3 region has 15 residues. The V end lost 6 bases, the J end lost 4 bases, and 16 bases lay between the germline ends. This CDR3 reads CASSRGSGSYNEQFF. Written as DNA, the CDR3 is TGTGCCAGCAGCAGAGGGTCCGGATCGTACAATGAGCAGTTCTTC.

The chain recombines TRBV24-1 with TRBJ2-6; D is ambiguous. Trimming left V 3 bases short and J 1 base short, with 9 bases between. The CDR3 contains 16 residues. Germline V CDR1 and CDR2: KGHDR, SFDVKD. CDR3 sequence reads: CATSDPTISGANVLTF. Here the CDR3 DNA reads TGTGCCACCAGTGATCCGACAATTTCTGGGGCCAACGTCCTGACTTTC.

The V and J genes are TRBV6-4 and TRBJ2-7; D not resolved. CDR1 and CDR2 (germline): MRHNA, SNTAGT. The CDR3 extends over 14 amino acids. V was pared by 4 bases and J by 2 bases, with 12 bases between. The CDR3, as DNA: TGTGCCAGCAGTGCCCCAGTCCGAACCTACGAGCAGTACTTC. Translated, it gives CASSAPVRTYEQYF.

The chain is built from TRBV3-1 (or the pseudogene TRBV3-2) and TRBJ2-3; 8 bases are shared with TRBD2. The junction had 7 bases not matched to a gene; V was cut back by 4 bases and J by 4 bases. This CDR3 spans 15 amino acids. Per the germline V gene, CDR1 is LGHDT and CDR2 is YNNKEL (reference sequence). CDR3 loop: CASSLRGGRADTQYF. DNA for the CDR3: TGTGCCAGCAGCCTCCGCGGGGGGAGGGCAGATACGCAGTATTTT.

This clone was counted between two and nine times. The same CDR3 can be traced to other DNA sequences in this sample. The V call is TRBV5-4, the J call TRBJ2-5; the match to TRBD2 covers 9 bases. CDR3 length: 15 residues. V lost 4 bases and J lost 2; bases outside the gene matches: 6. Germline CDR1 reads SGHNT; CDR2 reads YYREEE (reference sequence). CDR3 amino acids: CASSLAGRGQETQYF. The CDR3 DNA reads as TGTGCCAGCAGCCTAGCGGGGAGAGGACAAGAGACCCAGTACTTC. The full variable domain, rest sourced from reference TRBV5-4 and TRBJ2-5, is ETGVTQSPTHLIKTRGQQVTLRCSSQSGHNTVSWYQQALGQGPQFIFQYYREEENGRGNFPPRFSGLQFPNYSSELNVNALELDDSALYLCASSLAGRGQETQYFGPGTRLLVL.

The chain is built from TRBV19 and TRBJ2-5; TRBD1 matches 7 bases. The CDR3 is 13 amino acids. Germline loops: CDR1 LNHDA, CDR2 SQIVND (reference sequence). Trimming removed 4 bases from V and 5 bases from J; junction bases left unmatched: 4. The CDR3 spells CASSTQGLETQYF. Written as DNA, the CDR3 is TGTGCCAGTAGTACACAGGGGCTGGAGACCCAGTACTTC.

The genes are TRBV28 and TRBJ1-1, with TRBD1 as a possible D gene (5 bases). The CDR3 runs 13 residues. Germline values: CDR1 MDHEN, CDR2 SYDVKM. V was clipped by 6 bases and J by 6 bases, with 14 bases between them. The CDR3 region is CASRSGTGAEAFF. The CDR3 bases are TGTGCCAGCAGGTCCGGGACGGGAGCTGAAGCTTTCTTT.

The chain joins TRBV5-1 to TRBJ2-7; TRBD1 aligns across 10 bases. J gave up 3 bases and V 4 bases, and 13 bases lay outside the gene matches. This CDR3 comprises 17 residues. Looked up from germline, CDR1 is SGHRS and CDR2 is YFSETQ. In DNA, the CDR3 is TGCGCCAGCAGCCCGGGACAGGGGCGAGTGAGTGGCTACGAGCAGTACTTC. This translates into CASSPGQGRVSGYEQYF.

The V gene is TRBV7-9, the J gene TRBJ2-7; a weak D match, TRBD1 (7 bases). The CDR3 runs 15 residues. V was clipped by 5 bases and J by 6 bases, with 20 bases between them. Germline-derived CDR1 and CDR2 are SEHNR and FQNEAQ (reference sequence). CDR3 in amino acids: CASSPKTGDWGEQYF. The DNA for the CDR3 is TGTGCCAGCAGCCCCAAAACAGGGGACTGGGGCGAGCAGTACTTC.

In DNA, the CDR3 is TGCGCCAGCAGCCAGGGCCAGGGATACCAAGAGACCCAGTACTTC. It specifies CASSQGQGYQETQYF. The chain employs TRBV4-3 and TRBJ2-5; perhaps TRBD1 as D (5 bases). CDR1 LGHNA and CDR2 YSLEER come from the germline V gene. The CDR3 runs 15 residues. The V and J ends lost 3 bases and 0 bases respectively, with 11 bases between them.

This clone was seen only once. The V call is TRBV5-4, the J call TRBJ2-7; 8 nucleotides line up with TRBD1. Losses at the gene ends were 7 bases for V and 0 bases for J; bases not matched to a gene: 0. This CDR3 contains 12 residues. Per germline, CDR1 SGHNT and CDR2 YYREEE (reference sequence). The CDR3 reads CASGQGSYEQYF. The CDR3 region has the DNA TGTGCCAGCGGACAGGGCTCCTACGAGCAGTACTTC.

J is TRBJ2-2 and V is TRBV12-3 or TRBV12-4; D uncertain. The V gene lost 5 bases and the J gene lost 7 bases, with 5 bases spanning the gap. This CDR3 spans 11 amino acids. CDR3 protein: CASSAGGELFF. CDR3 in DNA: TGTGCCAGCAGTGCAGGCGGGGAGCTGTTTTTT.

The chain is built from TRBV7-9 and TRBJ1-2; 7 nucleotides align to TRBD1. V trimming: 5 bases; J trimming: 6 bases; junction bases outside the gene matches: 9. The CDR3 sequence is 14 residues long. CDR1 and CDR2 from the germline V gene are SEHNR and FQNEAQ (reference sequence). The CDR3 loop reads CASSPPTGSHGYTF. CDR3 bases: TGTGCCAGCAGCCCCCCGACAGGGTCCCATGGCTACACCTTC.

This chain links TRBV19 with TRBJ2-1, with 8 bases that match TRBD1. The CDR3 length is 12 residues. CDR1 and CDR2 from the germline V gene are LNHDA and SQIVND (reference sequence). With 5 bases clipped from V and 13 bases from J, the junction kept 7 bases outside the gene matches. The chain's CDR3 is CASSPPGQGQFF. The CDR3 DNA sequence: TGTGCCAGTAGTCCGCCCGGACAGGGACAGTTCTTC.

CDR3 DNA: TGCGCCAGCAGCTTAGGCCCAAGGAGAGGCTACACCTTC. Translation: CASSLGPRRGYTF. The chain employs TRBV5-1 and TRBJ1-2; D gene uncertain. The CDR3 sequence is 13 residues long. The germline CDR1 and CDR2 sequences are SGHRS and YFSETQ. The V and J ends lost 2 bases and 8 bases respectively, with 13 bases between them.

The chain links TRBV7-6 to TRBJ1-2; D is ambiguous. Trimming pared 3 bases from V and 6 bases from J, leaving 11 bases between. The germline V gene encodes CDR1 SGHVS and CDR2 FNYEAQ. This CDR3 region has 13 residues. CDR3 in amino acids: CASSFVSGDGYTF. CDR3 coding DNA: TGTGCCAGCAGCTTCGTGTCTGGAGATGGCTACACCTTC.